This is a list of T cell receptor beta chains from one sample in a study of T cells in Graves' hyperthyroidism and ophthalmopathy. TCRdb reprocessed the multiplex PCR reads via MiXCR and lists one record per CDR3 protein. The repertoire holds some 560,000 distinct CDR3 sequences, with less than 20% as singletons. The sample consisted of blood. These receptors were taken from a woman aged 25 to 39 with Graves' hyperthyroidism. Each CDR3 is given without its conserved first and last residue. A row's size may be missing; if present it is once, few, many or a size class.

clone size	J gene	V gene	CDR3 protein
-	TRBJ2-1	TRBV7-9	ASSSVLTSHEQF
few	TRBJ2-5	TRBV5-4	ASSGGLAGETQY
many	TRBJ2-3	TRBV29-1	SVGQGSGGTSTDTQY
few	TRBJ2-1	TRBV7-9	ASTRTEQF
few	TRBJ2-1	TRBV7-9	ASSSGTSSHNEQF
few	TRBJ2-7	TRBV12-3/TRBV12-4	ASSSGRLEQY
many	TRBJ2-2	TRBV30	AWSSVSTGELF
many	TRBJ2-5	TRBV27	ASSLGTSGSAETQY
few	TRBJ1-5	TRBV12-5	ASGLPRGGCQPQH
-	TRBJ1-1	TRBV12-3/TRBV12-4	ASSPPDYGTGGIGTEAF
-	TRBJ2-7	TRBV6-5	ASSYSADNTYEQY
many	TRBJ2-5	TRBV30	AWSALAGGETQY
-	TRBJ1-3	TRBV7-2	ASSTRRAGSGNTIY
-	TRBJ1-5	TRBV12-5	ASGTDNQPQH
many	TRBJ2-7	TRBV12-5	ASGLSTGTGDHEQY